This T cell receptor (beta chain) was found in a study of response to subunit inactivated influenza vaccine. General study findings and limits: Every seasonal influenza vaccination brings in few new T cells, the authors suggested.

After removal of 2 bases from V and 5 bases from J, the junction contained 4 bases not matched to a gene. The CDR3 consists of 14 residues. Germline-derived CDR1 and CDR2 are MNHEY and SVGAGI. In regard to this clonotype: Its antigen is still unknown.

MiXCR, run by TCRdb on the RT-PCR reads, gives a single entry per CDR3 protein. The table shows roughly 670,000 distinct CDR3 sequences, with 14% occurring only once. The sample was PBMCs from blood, taken less than 15 days before vaccination. The J gene is TRBJ1-2, the V gene TRBV6-5, with 8 bases lining up with TRBD1. The TCR was taken from a man aged 50-59 years who received an inactivated influenza vaccine. CDR3 residues: CASSYARTGYGYTF. CDR3 sequence (DNA): TGTGCCAGCAGTTACGCCCGGACAGGGTATGGCTACACCTTC.